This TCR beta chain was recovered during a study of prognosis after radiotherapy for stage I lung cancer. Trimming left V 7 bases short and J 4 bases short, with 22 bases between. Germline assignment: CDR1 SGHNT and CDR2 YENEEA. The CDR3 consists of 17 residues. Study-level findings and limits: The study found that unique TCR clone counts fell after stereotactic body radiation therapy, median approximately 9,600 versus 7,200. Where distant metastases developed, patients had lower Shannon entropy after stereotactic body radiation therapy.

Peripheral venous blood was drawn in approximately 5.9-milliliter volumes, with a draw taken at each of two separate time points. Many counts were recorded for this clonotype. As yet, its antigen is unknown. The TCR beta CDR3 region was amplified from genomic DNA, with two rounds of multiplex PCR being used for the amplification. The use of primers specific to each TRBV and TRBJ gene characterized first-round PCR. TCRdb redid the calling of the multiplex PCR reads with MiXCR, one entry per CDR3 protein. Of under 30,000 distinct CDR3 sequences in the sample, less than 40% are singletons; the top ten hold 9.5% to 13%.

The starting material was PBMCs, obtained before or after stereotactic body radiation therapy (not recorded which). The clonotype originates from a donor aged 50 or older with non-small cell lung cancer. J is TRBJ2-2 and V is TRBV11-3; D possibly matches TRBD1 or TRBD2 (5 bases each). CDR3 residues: CASTLGLGLTATGELFF. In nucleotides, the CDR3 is TGTGCCAGCACCCTGGGGCTAGGACTGACGGCCACCGGGGAGCTGTTTTTT. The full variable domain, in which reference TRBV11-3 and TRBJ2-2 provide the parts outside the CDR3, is EAGVVQSPRYKIIEKKQPVAFWCNPISGHNTLYWYLQNLGQGPELLIRYENEEAVDDSQLPKDRFSAERLKGVDSTLKIQPAELGDSAVYLCASTLGLGLTATGELFFGEGSRLTVL.